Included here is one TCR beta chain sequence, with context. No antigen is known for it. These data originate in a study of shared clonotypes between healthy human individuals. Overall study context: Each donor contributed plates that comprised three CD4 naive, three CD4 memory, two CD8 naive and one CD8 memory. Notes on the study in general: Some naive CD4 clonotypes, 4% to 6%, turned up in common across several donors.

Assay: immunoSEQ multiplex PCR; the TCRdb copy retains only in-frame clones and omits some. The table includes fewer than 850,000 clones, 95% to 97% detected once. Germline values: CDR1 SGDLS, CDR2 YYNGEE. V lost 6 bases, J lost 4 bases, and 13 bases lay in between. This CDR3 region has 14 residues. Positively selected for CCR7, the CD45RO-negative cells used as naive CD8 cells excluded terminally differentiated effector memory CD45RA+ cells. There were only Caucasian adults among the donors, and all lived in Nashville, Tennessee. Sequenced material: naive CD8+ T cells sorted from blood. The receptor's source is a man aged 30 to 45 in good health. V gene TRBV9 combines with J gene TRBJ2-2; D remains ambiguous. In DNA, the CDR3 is TGTGCCAGCACCGTCGGCGCAAGCACCGGGGAGCTGTTTTTT. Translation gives CASTVGASTGELFF.